The rows below give T cell receptor beta chains drawn from one sample of a study of T-cell reconstitution after alpha-beta-depleted transplantation in children. TCRdb re-analysed the PCR reads in MiXCR, keeping a single row per CDR3 protein. The profile shows about 900,000 distinct CDR3 sequences, 25% to 35% of them singletons. The specimen comprised PBMCs, mostly from graft donor cells, sampled 360 days after TCRalphabeta/CD19-depleted stem cell transplant. All receptors come from a boy less than two years old who had a stem cell transplant for SCID, so the T cells may come from the graft donor. Each CDR3 is given with its conserved first and last residue. Fields, in order: J gene, CDR3 length, D gene, V gene, clone size, CDR3 protein, CDR3 DNA. D genes are given only for firm matches. Only part of the rows carry a size: once, few, many, or a class if the clone is expanded.

J: TRBJ2-5; length: 16; D: TRBD2; V: TRBV20-1; size: .; CDR3: CSAREASGGLQETQYF; DNA: TGCAGTGCTAGAGAAGCTAGCGGGGGCCTCCAAGAGACCCAGTACTTC
J: TRBJ1-4; length: 15; D: TRBD1; V: TRBV7-2; size: .; CDR3: CASSGWTGVNEKLFF; DNA: TGTGCCAGCAGCGGCTGGACAGGGGTGAATGAAAAACTGTTTTTT
J: TRBJ2-1; length: 15; D: TRBD2; V: TRBV18; size: .; CDR3: CASYFSGGSYNEQFF; DNA: TGTGCCAGCTACTTCTCGGGGGGGAGTTACAATGAGCAGTTCTTC
J: TRBJ2-1; length: 14; D: .; V: TRBV7-9; size: .; CDR3: CASSWGTAYNEQFF; DNA: TGTGCCAGCAGCTGGGGTACGGCCTACAATGAGCAGTTCTTC
J: TRBJ2-1; length: 13; D: .; V: TRBV29-1; size: .; CDR3: CSVAPRRDDEQFF; DNA: TGCAGCGTTGCCCCCCGGCGAGACGATGAGCAGTTCTTC
J: TRBJ2-5; length: 15; D: .; V: TRBV2; size: .; CDR3: CASRAVLAPQETQYF; DNA: TGTGCCAGCAGGGCGGTACTAGCCCCCCAAGAGACCCAGTACTTC
J: TRBJ2-1; length: 17; D: TRBD2; V: TRBV5-1; size: .; CDR3: CASSSTPRSSGDNEQFF; DNA: TGCGCCAGCAGCTCCACCCCCCGGAGTAGCGGGGACAATGAGCAGTTCTTC
J: TRBJ2-7; length: 17; D: .; V: TRBV4-1; size: many; CDR3: CASSQGIVHHNPGEQYF; DNA: TGCGCCAGCAGCCAAGGAATCGTGCACCACAACCCGGGCGAGCAGTACTTC
J: TRBJ2-5; length: 14; D: .; V: TRBV24-1; size: few; CDR3: CATSETGSQETQYF; DNA: TGTGCCACCAGTGAAACAGGCTCCCAAGAGACCCAGTACTTC
J: TRBJ2-1; length: 17; D: TRBD2; V: TRBV5-1; size: .; CDR3: CASSLATSGVSYNEQFF; DNA: TGCGCCAGCAGCTTGGCGACTAGCGGGGTATCCTACAATGAGCAGTTCTTC
J: TRBJ2-7; length: 11; D: .; V: TRBV4-1; size: many; CDR3: CASSQDGEQYF; DNA: TGCGCCAGCAGCCAAGATGGCGAGCAGTACTTC
J: TRBJ2-5; length: 15; D: .; V: TRBV12-3/TRBV12-4; size: .; CDR3: CASSLAPGRGETQYF; DNA: TGTGCCAGCAGTTTAGCGCCTGGCAGAGGGGAGACCCAGTACTTC
J: TRBJ2-1; length: 18; D: TRBD2; V: TRBV29-1; size: .; CDR3: CSVEGFTSGGSSYNEQFF; DNA: TGCAGCGTTGAAGGTTTTACTAGCGGGGGGAGCTCCTACAATGAGCAGTTCTTC
J: TRBJ2-5; length: 14; D: .; V: TRBV3-1; size: few; CDR3: CASSHLAGQETQYF; DNA: TGTGCCAGCAGCCATCTGGCGGGGCAAGAGACCCAGTACTTC
J: TRBJ2-1; length: 14; D: .; V: TRBV10-3; size: few; CDR3: CAISESPPRAEQFF; DNA: TGTGCCATCAGTGAGTCCCCTCCTAGAGCTGAGCAGTTCTTC
J: TRBJ2-7; length: 13; D: TRBD1; V: TRBV6-5; size: few; CDR3: CASSIRDSDEQYF; DNA: TGTGCCAGCAGTATCCGGGACAGTGACGAGCAGTACTTC
J: TRBJ2-3; length: 16; D: .; V: TRBV12-5; size: few; CDR3: CASGPPPLAGTDTQYF; DNA: TGTGCTAGTGGTCCCCCCCCACTAGCCGGCACAGATACGCAGTATTTT
J: TRBJ2-3; length: 17; D: TRBD1; V: TRBV7-8; size: .; CDR3: CASSLVQQGSATDTQYF; DNA: TGTGCCAGCAGCTTAGTCCAACAGGGGTCGGCTACAGATACGCAGTATTTT
J: TRBJ2-1; length: 13; D: .; V: TRBV9; size: .; CDR3: CASSVGQLNEQFF; DNA: TGTGCCAGCAGCGTAGGACAGCTCAATGAGCAGTTCTTC
J: TRBJ1-5; length: 15; D: .; V: TRBV9; size: .; CDR3: CASSEKGVGNQPQHF; DNA: TGTGCCAGCAGCGAGAAGGGCGTCGGCAATCAGCCCCAGCATTTT
J: TRBJ2-3; length: 14; D: .; V: TRBV29-1; size: .; CDR3: CSVELGVGTDTQYF; DNA: TGCAGCGTTGAATTGGGGGTGGGCACAGATACGCAGTATTTT
J: TRBJ2-1; length: 14; D: .; V: TRBV4-3; size: few; CDR3: CASSQVLLAHEQFF; DNA: TGCGCCAGCAGCCAAGTCCTCCTAGCGCATGAGCAGTTCTTC
J: TRBJ2-3; length: 16; D: .; V: TRBV2; size: .; CDR3: CASRAPGLRSTDTQYF; DNA: TGTGCCAGCAGGGCCCCGGGACTTCGGAGCACAGATACGCAGTATTTT
J: TRBJ2-7; length: 15; D: TRBD1; V: TRBV18; size: .; CDR3: CASSPTQGAPYEQYF; DNA: TGTGCCAGCTCACCTACCCAGGGGGCCCCCTACGAGCAGTACTTC
J: TRBJ2-7; length: 13; D: .; V: TRBV20-1; size: few; CDR3: CSAPVRSIYEQYF; DNA: TGCAGTGCCCCAGTTAGGTCGATCTACGAGCAGTACTTC
J: TRBJ2-1; length: 14; D: .; V: TRBV29-1; size: .; CDR3: CSGKLVFAYNEQFF; DNA: TGCAGCGGGAAACTAGTTTTTGCCTACAATGAGCAGTTCTTC
J: TRBJ2-7; length: 15; D: .; V: TRBV18; size: .; CDR3: CASSPPGPHGYEQYF; DNA: TGTGCCAGCTCACCTCCGGGGCCCCACGGCTACGAGCAGTACTTC
J: TRBJ1-4; length: 15; D: .; V: TRBV12-3/TRBV12-4; size: .; CDR3: CASRSLGGIYEKLFF; DNA: TGTGCCAGCAGGTCATTGGGGGGAATTTATGAAAAACTGTTTTTT
J: TRBJ2-5; length: 14; D: .; V: TRBV10-3; size: few; CDR3: CAISEGPRQETQYF; DNA: TGTGCCATCAGTGAGGGCCCGAGGCAAGAGACCCAGTACTTC
J: TRBJ2-1; length: 14; D: .; V: TRBV20-1; size: .; CDR3: CSAGGDRIYNEQFF; DNA: TGCAGTGCTGGAGGCGACAGGATATACAATGAGCAGTTCTTC
J: TRBJ1-2; length: 13; D: .; V: TRBV12-3/TRBV12-4; size: few; CDR3: CASRADSVYGYTF; DNA: TGTGCCAGCAGGGCAGATTCTGTCTATGGCTACACCTTC
J: TRBJ2-1; length: 15; D: TRBD1; V: TRBV6-1; size: .; CDR3: CASSADRGNPNEQFF; DNA: TGTGCCAGCAGTGCGGACAGGGGGAACCCCAATGAGCAGTTCTTC
J: TRBJ2-5; length: 17; D: TRBD1; V: TRBV5-6; size: .; CDR3: CASSLVGVGQVQETQYF; DNA: TGTGCCAGCAGCTTGGTGGGGGTAGGACAGGTCCAAGAGACCCAGTACTTC
J: TRBJ2-1; length: 14; D: TRBD1; V: TRBV6-1; size: many; CDR3: CASRRTGKGNEQFF; DNA: TGTGCCAGCAGGAGGACAGGGAAAGGCAATGAGCAGTTCTTC
J: TRBJ1-1; length: 11; D: .; V: TRBV12-3/TRBV12-4; size: few; CDR3: CASLGVTEAFF; DNA: TGTGCCAGCTTGGGGGTTACTGAAGCTTTCTTT
J: TRBJ1-3; length: 17; D: .; V: TRBV5-1; size: few; CDR3: CASSRTTQASSGNTIYF; DNA: TGCGCCAGCAGTCGTACGACACAGGCAAGCTCTGGAAACACCATATATTTT
J: TRBJ2-7; length: 15; D: .; V: TRBV5-1; size: .; CDR3: CASSLDGTTSYEQYF; DNA: TGCGCCAGCAGCTTGGATGGGACGACTTCCTACGAGCAGTACTTC
J: TRBJ2-3; length: 15; D: .; V: TRBV20-1; size: few; CDR3: CSARVAATSTDTQYF; DNA: TGCAGTGCTAGAGTGGCGGCTACTAGCACAGATACGCAGTATTTT
J: TRBJ2-7; length: 14; D: .; V: TRBV20-1; size: .; CDR3: CSARTSGLLRGQYF; DNA: TGCAGTGCTAGAACATCGGGACTCCTACGTGGGCAGTACTTC
J: TRBJ2-1; length: 16; D: .; V: TRBV5-1; size: few; CDR3: CASSSLVGGPYNEQFF; DNA: TGCGCCAGCAGCTCGCTTGTGGGGGGCCCCTACAATGAGCAGTTCTTC
J: TRBJ2-3; length: 17; D: TRBD2; V: TRBV7-2; size: few; CDR3: CASSSHYLAGVPDTQYF; DNA: TGTGCCAGCAGCTCCCACTACTTAGCGGGGGTTCCAGATACGCAGTATTTT
J: TRBJ2-1; length: 15; D: TRBD2; V: TRBV12-3/TRBV12-4; size: .; CDR3: CASSHTSGSYNEQFF; DNA: TGTGCCAGCAGCCATACTAGCGGCTCCTACAATGAGCAGTTCTTC
J: TRBJ2-4; length: 14; D: .; V: TRBV20-1; size: .; CDR3: CSARDLVAKNIQYF; DNA: TGCAGTGCTAGAGATCTAGTAGCCAAAAACATTCAGTACTTC
J: TRBJ2-2; length: 14; D: TRBD2; V: TRBV20-1; size: few; CDR3: CSARGLAGTGELFF; DNA: TGCAGTGCTAGAGGACTAGCGGGGACCGGGGAGCTGTTTTTT
J: TRBJ2-2; length: 14; D: .; V: TRBV20-1; size: .; CDR3: CSAIVFANTGELFF; DNA: TGCAGTGCTATAGTATTCGCGAACACCGGGGAGCTGTTTTTT
J: TRBJ2-7; length: 12; D: .; V: TRBV5-1; size: few; CDR3: CASSLASHEQYF; DNA: TGCGCCAGCAGCTTGGCCAGTCACGAGCAGTACTTC
J: TRBJ2-1; length: 17; D: .; V: TRBV9; size: .; CDR3: CASSVPTGTPFSNEQFF; DNA: TGTGCCAGCAGCGTACCCACCGGGACTCCCTTTTCCAATGAGCAGTTCTTC
J: TRBJ2-5; length: 15; D: .; V: TRBV12-3/TRBV12-4; size: .; CDR3: CASSGYRISNETQYF; DNA: TGTGCCAGCAGCGGTTACAGGATATCAAACGAGACCCAGTACTTC
J: TRBJ2-5; length: 12; D: .; V: TRBV7-6; size: many; CDR3: CASSLDKETQYF; DNA: TGTGCCAGCAGCTTAGATAAAGAGACCCAGTACTTC
J: TRBJ2-3; length: 14; D: .; V: TRBV4-2; size: once; CDR3: CASSQEAPTDTQYF; DNA: TGTGCCAGCAGCCAAGAGGCTCCCACAGATACGCAGTATTTT
J: TRBJ2-7; length: 13; D: .; V: TRBV15; size: .; CDR3: CATGRGSLYEQYF; DNA: TGTGCCACCGGCCGGGGGAGCCTCTACGAGCAGTACTTC